Shown below are 2 T cell receptor beta chains from a single sample sequenced in a study of monozygotic twins with cystic fibrosis. Sequencing used immunoSEQ multiplex PCR; TCRdb keeps in-frame clones, though not all of them. The top ten hold roughly 0.44% of the sample, which has 13,000 to 15,000 clones, approximately 98% seen once. The sample consisted of blood. These receptors came from a girl between 2 and 10 years old with cystic fibrosis.

The chain employs TRBV28 and TRBJ2-3; no firm D call. The germline V and J ends were trimmed by 2 bases and 2 bases, with 14 bases remaining between them. The CDR3 totals 16 residues. Germline V gene lookup returns CDR1 MDHEN and CDR2 SYDVKM. CDR3 sequence reads: CASSLGPAILTDTQYF. CDR3 nucleotides: TGTGCCAGCAGTTTAGGTCCAGCGATCCTCACAGATACGCAGTATTTT.

CDR3 amino acids: CASSLGQGIHEQYF. CDR3 nucleotides: TGTGCCAGCAGCTTGGGACAGGGTATTCACGAGCAGTACTTC. V is TRBV5-8 and J is TRBJ2-7, with TRBD1 identical over 7 bases. CDR3 size: 14 residues. The V gene end was trimmed by 0 bases and the J gene end by 5 bases; junction bases not matched to a gene: 5. CDR1 is SGHTS and CDR2 is YDEGEE in the germline V gene.